This T cell receptor (beta chain) was observed in a study of a mutant IDH1 vaccine in newly diagnosed glioma. For the study at large: The start of vaccination came 4-6 weeks after radiotherapy alone, or with temozolomide cycles.

The sample's time point: week 5, during vaccination. The vaccine gave 300 ug of a 20-mer mutant IDH1 peptide subcutaneously per dose. Each astrocytoma in the donors was new, WHO grade 3 or 4, IDH1-mutant and ATRX-lost. Clones were sequenced by immunoSEQ multiplex PCR, and TCRdb holds only the in-frame ones, with some missing. The top ten clones hold around 5.5% of a sample with 30,000 to 45,000 clones, around three quarters of them seen once. In the case of this clone: Its specificity is unknown.

Deletions cut 1 base from V and 4 bases from J, with 11 bases between. This CDR3 spans 14 amino acids. Germline loops: CDR1 LNHNV, CDR2 YYDKDF (reference sequence). The TCR was taken from a man between 35 and 55 years old with glioma. Sequencing used PBMCs, obtained from a glioma patient whose treatment included an IDH1 peptide vaccine. The chain links TRBV15 to TRBJ2-7, with a weak D call TRBD1 (5 bases). DNA of the CDR3: TGTGCCACCAGCAGAGCGACAGTTTCTTACGAGCAGTACTTC. Protein product: CATSRATVSYEQYF.